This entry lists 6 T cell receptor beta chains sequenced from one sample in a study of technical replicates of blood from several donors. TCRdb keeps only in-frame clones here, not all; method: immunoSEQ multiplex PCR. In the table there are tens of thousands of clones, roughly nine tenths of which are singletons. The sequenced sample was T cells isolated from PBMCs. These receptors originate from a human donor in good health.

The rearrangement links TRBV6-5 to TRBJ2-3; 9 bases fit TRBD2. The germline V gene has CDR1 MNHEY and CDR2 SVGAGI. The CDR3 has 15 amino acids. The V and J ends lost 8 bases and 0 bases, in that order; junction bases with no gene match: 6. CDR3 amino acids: CASRASGTSTDTQYF. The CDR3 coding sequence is TGTGCCAGCCGGGCTAGCGGGACTAGCACAGATACGCAGTATTTT.

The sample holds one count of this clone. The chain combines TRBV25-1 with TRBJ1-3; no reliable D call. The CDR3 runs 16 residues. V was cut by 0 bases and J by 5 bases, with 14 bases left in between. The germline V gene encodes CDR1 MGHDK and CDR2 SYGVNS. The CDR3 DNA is TGTGCCAGCAGTGAATATAACCGGCGGGGTAGAAACACCATATATTTT. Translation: CASSEYNRRGRNTIYF.

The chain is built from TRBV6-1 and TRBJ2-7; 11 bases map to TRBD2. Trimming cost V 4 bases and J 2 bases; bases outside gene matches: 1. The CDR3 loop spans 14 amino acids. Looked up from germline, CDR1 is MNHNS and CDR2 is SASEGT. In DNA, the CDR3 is TGTGCCAGCAGTGCGACTAGCGGGACCTACGAGCAGTACTTC. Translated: CASSATSGTYEQYF.

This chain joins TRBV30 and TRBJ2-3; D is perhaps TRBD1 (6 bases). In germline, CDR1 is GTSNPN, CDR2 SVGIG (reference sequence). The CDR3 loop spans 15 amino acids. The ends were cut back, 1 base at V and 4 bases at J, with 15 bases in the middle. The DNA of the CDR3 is TGTGCCTGGAGTGCAGGGGTAGGGGGACCAGATACGCAGTATTTT. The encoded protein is CAWSAGVGGPDTQYF.

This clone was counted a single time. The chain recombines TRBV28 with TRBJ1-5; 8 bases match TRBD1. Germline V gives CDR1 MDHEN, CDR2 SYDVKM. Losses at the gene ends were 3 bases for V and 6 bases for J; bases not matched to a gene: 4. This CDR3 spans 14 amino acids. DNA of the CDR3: TGTGCCAGCAGTTTTGCAGGGGGCTTTCAGCCCCAGCATTTT. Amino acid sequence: CASSFAGGFQPQHF.

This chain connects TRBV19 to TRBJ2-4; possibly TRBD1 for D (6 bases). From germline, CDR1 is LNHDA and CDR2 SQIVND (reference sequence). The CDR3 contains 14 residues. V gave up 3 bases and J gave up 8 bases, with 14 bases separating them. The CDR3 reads CASSMGRGPDIQYF. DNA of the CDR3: TGTGCCAGTAGTATGGGCAGGGGCCCGGACATTCAGTACTTC. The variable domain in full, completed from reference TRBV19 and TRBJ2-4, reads DGGITQSPKYLFRKEGQNVTLSCEQNLNHDAMYWYRQDPGQGLRLIYYSQIVNDFQKGDIAEGYSVSREKKESFPLTVTSAQKNPTAFYLCASSMGRGPDIQYFGAGTRLSVL.